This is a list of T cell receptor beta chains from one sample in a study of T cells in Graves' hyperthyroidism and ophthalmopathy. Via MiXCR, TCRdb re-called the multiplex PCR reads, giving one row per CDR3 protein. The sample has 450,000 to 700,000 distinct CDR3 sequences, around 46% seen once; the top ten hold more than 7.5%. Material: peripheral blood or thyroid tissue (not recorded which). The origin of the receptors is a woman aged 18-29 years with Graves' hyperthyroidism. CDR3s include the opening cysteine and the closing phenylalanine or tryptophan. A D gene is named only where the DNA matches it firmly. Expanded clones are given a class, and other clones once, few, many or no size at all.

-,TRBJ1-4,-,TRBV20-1,CSAKGSGGQEKLFF,TGCAGTGCTAAAGGTTCTGGGGGCCAAGAAAAACTGTTTTTT
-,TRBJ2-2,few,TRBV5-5,CASSLWGAPTGELFF,TGTGCCAGCAGCTTGTGGGGGGCTCCGACCGGGGAGCTGTTTTTT
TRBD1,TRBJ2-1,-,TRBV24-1,CATSGGSGTGGYNEQFF,TGTGCCACCAGTGGGGGCTCAGGGACAGGGGGCTACAATGAGCAGTTCTTC
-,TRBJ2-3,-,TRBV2,CASNEAIGPLSSGDTQYF,TGTGCCAGCAATGAAGCGATAGGGCCGTTGAGTTCTGGCGATACGCAGTATTTT
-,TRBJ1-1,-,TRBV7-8,CASSLVARDEAFF,TGTGCCAGCAGCTTAGTTGCCAGGGATGAAGCTTTCTTT
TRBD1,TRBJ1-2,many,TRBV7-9,CASSLAGQDLNYGYTF,TGTGCCAGCAGCTTAGCGGGACAGGACCTAAACTATGGCTACACCTTC
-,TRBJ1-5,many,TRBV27,CASSLGQNNQPQHF,TGCGCCAGCAGTTTAGGGCAGAACAATCAGCCCCAGCATTTT
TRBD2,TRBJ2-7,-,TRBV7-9,CASSLVFGLASYNEQYF,TGTGCCAGCAGCTTAGTTTTTGGACTAGCATCCTACAATGAGCAGTACTTC
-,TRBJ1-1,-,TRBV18,CASSPSGAAVVGNTEAFF,TGTGCCAGCTCACCTAGCGGGGCGGCAGTGGTAGGCAACACTGAAGCTTTCTTT
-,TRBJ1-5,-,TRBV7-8,CASSLGATRQPQHF,TGTGCCAGCAGCTTAGGAGCAACTCGACAGCCCCAGCATTTT
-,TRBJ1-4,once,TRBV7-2,CASSSARTGNEKLFF,TGTGCCAGCAGCTCCGCCCGGACGGGTAATGAAAAACTGTTTTTT
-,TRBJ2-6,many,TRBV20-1,CSARDPSFSGANVLTF,TGCAGTGCGAGGGACCCCTCATTCTCTGGGGCCAACGTCCTGACTTTC
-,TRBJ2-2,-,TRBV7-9,CASSYIHSTNTGELFF,TGTGCCAGCAGCTATATTCACAGTACGAACACCGGGGAGCTGTTTTTT
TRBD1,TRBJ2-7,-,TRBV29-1,CSWTGGPYEQYF,TGCAGCTGGACAGGGGGACCGTACGAGCAGTACTTC
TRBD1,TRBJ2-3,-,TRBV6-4,CASSDGTGSTDTQYF,TGTGCCAGCAGTGACGGGACAGGGAGCACAGATACGCAGTATTTT
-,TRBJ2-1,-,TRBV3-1,CASSPSRRVSYNEQFF,TGTGCCAGCAGCCCCTCACGGAGAGTCTCCTACAATGAGCAGTTCTTC